These 15 T cell receptor beta chains came from one sample sequenced in a study of monozygotic twins with inflammatory bowel disease (dated by TCRdb to about 2019). Libraries were constructed by 5' RACE. Sequenced on an Illumina HiSeq 2500. Through TCRdb reprocessing, the reads give one entry per CDR3 protein sequence; DNA is omitted. This specimen's table enumerates 350,000 to 550,000 distinct CDR3 sequences. The ten most abundant clones make up roughly 2.2% of the sample. Input material: blood. The receptors were sampled from a human donor with ulcerative colitis or Crohn's disease, or a healthy co-twin of an affected twin (not recorded which).

The rearrangement joins TRBV5-1 to TRBJ1-5; TCRdb's assignment of TRBD1 cannot be checked, as there is no DNA. Per germline, CDR1 SGHRS and CDR2 YFSETQ. This CDR3 is 15 amino acids long. The CDR3 sequence is CASSRFLGGAEPQHF.

The CDR3 reads CASSPRTGGYTEAFF. The chain recombines TRBV12-3 or TRBV12-4 with TRBJ1-1; TCRdb outputs TRBD1, but without DNA this stays unchecked. The CDR3 runs to 15 residues.

The rearrangement joins TRBV19 to TRBJ2-5; as DNA is missing, the TRBD2 call by TCRdb cannot be tested. Germline CDR1 and CDR2: LNHDA and SQIVND (reference sequence). The CDR3 has 15 amino acids. The CDR3 sequence: CASSIGLAAQETQYF.

The genes are TRBV7-9 and TRBJ2-1; the D call from TCRdb, TRBD2, cannot be confirmed without DNA. Germline CDR1 reads SEHNR; CDR2 reads FQNEAQ (reference sequence). The length of the CDR3 is 15 residues. The CDR3 protein is CASSPPGLMGGEQFF.

This chain connects TRBV6-1 to TRBJ2-6; TCRdb lists TRBD2, though no DNA is available to test this call. CDR1 is MNHNS and CDR2 is SASEGT in the germline V gene. There are 16 residues in the CDR3. CDR3 sequence: CASSEQGLSGANVLTF.

The chain employs TRBV5-1 and TRBJ2-4. Germline V gene lookup returns CDR1 SGHRS and CDR2 YFSETQ. This CDR3 has 15 amino acids. The CDR3 region is CASSLNWEAKNIQYF.

V gene TRBV20-1 combines with J gene TRBJ2-7; checking the TCRdb D call of TRBD1 is not possible without DNA. CDR3 length equals 15 residues. The germline gives CDR1 DFQATT, CDR2 SNEGSKA (reference sequence). CDR3 sequence: CSASRAGGNPYEQYF.

V usage is TRBV20-1 and J usage is TRBJ2-3; TCRdb calls TRBD1, which cannot be checked without DNA. There are 16 residues in the CDR3. From germline, CDR1 is DFQATT and CDR2 SNEGSKA (reference sequence). The CDR3 reads CSARVVKGVDTDTQYF.

This CDR3 reads CASSTLLAGKNIQYF. The rearrangement links TRBV7-2 to TRBJ2-4; TCRdb lists TRBD2, though no DNA is available to test this call. This CDR3 has 15 amino acids. Germline V gene sequence: CDR1 SGHTA, CDR2 FQGNSA. The full variable domain, with the rest looked up from reference TRBV7-2 and TRBJ2-4, is GAGVSQSPSNKVTEKGKDVELRCDPISGHTALYWYRQSLGQGLEFLIYFQGNSAPDKSGLPSDRFSAERTGGSVSTLTIQRTQQEDSAVYLCASSTLLAGKNIQYFGAGTRLSVL.

Here the CDR3 reads CASSKEGGIGRSEAFF. The genes are TRBV21-1 and TRBJ1-1. TRBV21-1 is classified as a pseudogene. The CDR3 totals 16 residues.

The V gene is TRBV7-9, the J gene TRBJ2-1; TCRdb lists TRBD2, though no DNA is available to test this call. The CDR3 is made up of 14 amino acids. Germline CDR1 and CDR2: SEHNR and FQNEAQ (reference sequence). CDR3 sequence reads: CASRFGSGSNEQFF.

V gene TRBV20-1 combines with J gene TRBJ2-5; without DNA, the TCRdb call of TRBD1 cannot be checked. Germline lookup yields CDR1 DFQATT and CDR2 SNEGSKA (reference sequence). The CDR3 is made up of 14 amino acids. The chain's CDR3 is CSAPTGRNQETQYF.

The V call is TRBV9, the J call TRBJ2-3; lacking DNA, the TRBD1 call made by TCRdb goes unchecked. The CDR3 spans 15 residues. CDR1 and CDR2 from the germline V gene are SGDLS and YYNGEE. CDR3 in amino acids: CASSGRTGVEVTQYF.

The rearrangement joins TRBV5-1 to TRBJ2-1. This CDR3 contains 13 residues. Germline CDR1 SGHRS, CDR2 YFSETQ. CDR3 sequence: CASRSGFYNEQFF.

The CDR3 region is CASSLSYGGGYEQYF. The chain uses TRBV5-1 and TRBJ2-7; lacking DNA, the TRBD1 call made by TCRdb goes unchecked. The CDR3 has 15 amino acids. Germline V gene lookup returns CDR1 SGHRS and CDR2 YFSETQ.